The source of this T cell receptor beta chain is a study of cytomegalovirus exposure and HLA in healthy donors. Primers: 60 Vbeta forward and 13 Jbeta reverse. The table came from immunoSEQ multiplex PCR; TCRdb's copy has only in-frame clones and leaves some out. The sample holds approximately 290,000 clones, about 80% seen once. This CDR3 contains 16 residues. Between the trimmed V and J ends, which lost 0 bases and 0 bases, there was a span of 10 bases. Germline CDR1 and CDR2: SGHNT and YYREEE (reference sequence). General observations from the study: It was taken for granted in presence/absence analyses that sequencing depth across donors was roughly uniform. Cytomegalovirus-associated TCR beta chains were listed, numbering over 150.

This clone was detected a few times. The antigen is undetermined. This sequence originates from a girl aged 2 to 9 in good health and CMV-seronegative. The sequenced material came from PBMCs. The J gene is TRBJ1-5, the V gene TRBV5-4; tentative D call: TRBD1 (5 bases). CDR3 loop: CASSLDGGDSNQPQHF. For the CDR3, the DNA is TGTGCCAGCAGCTTGGATGGGGGGGATAGCAATCAGCCCCAGCATTTT.